These T cell receptor beta chains were read from a single sample in a study of T cell changes during pregnancy in multiple sclerosis. Method: immunoSEQ multiplex PCR; TCRdb's copy keeps in-frame clones and lacks some. The sample holds over 45,000 clones, roughly 93% seen once. The sequences come from CD8+ T cells from peripheral blood mononuclear cells, collected in the third trimester of pregnancy. Receptors originate from a female donor with multiple sclerosis, enrolled in a pregnancy study. The CDR3 runs from the conserved cysteine through the conserved F or W. The D gene is left open where the match is weak. The listing skips clone size in some rows; elsewhere it reads once, few, many or a size class.

j_call | v_call | d_call | clone_size | cdr3_nt | cdr3_aa
TRBJ2-7 | TRBV18 | - | - | TGTGCCAGCTCACAGACAGGCCAGTCCCTCGAGCAGTACTTC | CASSQTGQSLEQYF
TRBJ2-3 | TRBV7-2 | TRBD2 | - | TGTGCCAGCAGCCCCACTAGCGGCAGAACTAAGTATTTT | CASSPTSGRTKYF
TRBJ2-3 | TRBV7-6 | - | few | TGTGCCAGCAGCCTCTTTGCAGATACGCAGTATTTT | CASSLFADTQYF
TRBJ2-7 | TRBV19 | TRBD1 | - | TGTGCCAGTAGTCCAGGGACAGGGGTTATCGACGAGCAGTACTTC | CASSPGTGVIDEQYF
TRBJ1-5 | TRBV7-8 | - | once | TGTGCCAGCAGCTTAGCCCGTTATAGCAATCAGCCCCAGCATTTT | CASSLARYSNQPQHF
TRBJ2-1 | TRBV9 | TRBD1 | - | TGTGCCAGCAGCTCATGGGGGACAGACTACAATGAGCAGTTCTTC | CASSSWGTDYNEQFF
TRBJ2-1 | TRBV27 | TRBD2 | - | TGTGCCAGCAGTCCCCGGGGACTAGCGGCTGCAAGGCGGTACAATGAGCAGTTCTTC | CASSPRGLAAARRYNEQFF
TRBJ2-2 | TRBV30 | TRBD2 | - | TGTGCCTGGAAGAAGCTAGCGGGGAGCGCGAACACCGGGGAGCTGTTTTTT | CAWKKLAGSANTGELFF
TRBJ2-7 | TRBV5-4 | - | - | TGTGCCAGCAGCTTGGGGGGTCAGGGTGACGAGCAGTACTTC | CASSLGGQGDEQYF
TRBJ1-1 | TRBV19 | - | few | TGTGCCAGTAGGTGGGGGCACGGGGACACTGAAGCTTTCTTT | CASRWGHGDTEAFF
TRBJ2-1 | TRBV9 | TRBD2 | once | TGTGCCAGCAGCGTAGATCCCGGACTAGCGGGAAACTACAATGAGCAGTTCTTC | CASSVDPGLAGNYNEQFF
TRBJ2-7 | TRBV10-2 | - | - | TGCGCCAGCAGTGAATGGAGGGATAGGTACTTC | CASSEWRDRYF
TRBJ2-3 | TRBV5-1 | - | once | TGCGCCAGCAGCTTGGCGGGGGTCGCGCAGTATTTT | CASSLAGVAQYF
TRBJ2-7 | TRBV27 | TRBD2 | - | TGTGCCAGCAGTTCCAGCGGGAGTTTCTACGAGCAGTACTTC | CASSSSGSFYEQYF
TRBJ2-5 | TRBV13 | TRBD1 | once | TGTGCCAGCAGACAGACAGGGTCTGTCGAGACCCAGTACTTC | CASRQTGSVETQYF
TRBJ2-7 | TRBV7-9 | - | few | TGTGCCAGCAGCCTACTAGGGACCTACGAGCAGTACTTC | CASSLLGTYEQYF
TRBJ1-2 | TRBV6-5 | TRBD1 | - | TGTGCCAGCAGTGACGGACAGGGGGCGACGGGCTACACCTTC | CASSDGQGATGYTF
TRBJ1-1 | TRBV19 | - | few | TGTGCCAGTAGTATACCTTCTCTTGAAGCTTTCTTT | CASSIPSLEAFF
TRBJ2-1 | TRBV28 | - | - | TGTGCCAGCAGGATTTTTGGGGCCGGGCCGGAGCAATCCTACAATGAGCAGTTCTTC | CASRIFGAGPEQSYNEQFF
TRBJ1-2 | TRBV5-5 | - | - | TGTGCCAGCAGCCGCCCCGGGGATTCCGATGGCTACACCTTC | CASSRPGDSDGYTF
TRBJ2-1 | TRBV27 | TRBD1 | once | TGTGCCAGCAGCCGTGGGACAGGGAATGAGCAGTTCTTC | CASSRGTGNEQFF
TRBJ2-5 | TRBV10-1 | - | - | TGCGCCAGCAGTGAAGAACATTGGGAGACCCAGTACTTC | CASSEEHWETQYF
TRBJ2-7 | TRBV19 | - | - | TGTGCCAGTAGTTTCCGACAGTCCGCCTACGAGCAGTACTTC | CASSFRQSAYEQYF
TRBJ2-7 | TRBV4-2 | TRBD2 | - | TGTGCCAGCAGCCCTGATCTGACTAGCGTGTACGAGCAGTACTTC | CASSPDLTSVYEQYF
TRBJ2-3 | TRBV7-9 | TRBD2 | - | TGTGCCAGCAGCTTAGCGATGGGACTAGCGGAACATACGCAGTATTTT | CASSLAMGLAEHTQYF
TRBJ2-1 | TRBV9 | TRBD2 | - | TGTGCCAGCAGCCCGAGCGCGGTCACTAGCGAGAGTTTCTACAATGAGCAGTTCTTC | CASSPSAVTSESFYNEQFF
TRBJ2-7 | TRBV5-5 | - | - | TGTGCCAGCAGCTTGTGGGTGCGGTACGAGCAGTACTTC | CASSLWVRYEQYF
TRBJ1-2 | TRBV9 | - | - | TGTGCCAGCAGCCCGAGAGACATCTATGGCTACACCTTC | CASSPRDIYGYTF
TRBJ1-2 | TRBV5-4 | - | - | TGTGCCAGCAGCTTGGGCGAGGATGTCTATGGCTACACCTTC | CASSLGEDVYGYTF
TRBJ2-7 | TRBV28 | - | - | TGTGCCAGCAGCCCGCCTGGAAAGCGGAGGACCTACGAGCAGTACTTC | CASSPPGKRRTYEQYF
TRBJ2-5 | TRBV18 | - | - | TGTGCCAGCTCATCGCCGGGACTCAAAGACCAAGAGACCCAGTACTTC | CASSSPGLKDQETQYF
TRBJ2-1 | TRBV5-1 | TRBD2 | once | TGCGCCAGCAGCTTAGGGAGGGCGGGTTACAATGAGCAGTTCTTC | CASSLGRAGYNEQFF
TRBJ2-7 | TRBV9 | TRBD2 | - | TGTGCCAGCAGCCCCACGGGGGGTACCTACGAGCAGTACTTC | CASSPTGGTYEQYF
TRBJ2-1 | TRBV7-2 | - | - | TGTGCCAGCAGCTCCGGGACTTCTGCCTACAATGAGCAGTTCTTC | CASSSGTSAYNEQFF
TRBJ2-1 | TRBV19 | TRBD2 | - | TGTGCCAGTAGCCGGACTAGCGGGAGGCTCGGGGGCAATGAGCAGTTCTTC | CASSRTSGRLGGNEQFF
TRBJ1-1 | TRBV30 | TRBD1 | medium-sized | TGTGCCTGGAGGGAGGGGGCCGGGACTGAAGCTTTCTTT | CAWREGAGTEAFF
TRBJ1-3 | TRBV9 | TRBD1 | - | TGTGCCAGCAGCGAGGACAGGGCCTACTCTGGAAACACCATATATTTT | CASSEDRAYSGNTIYF
TRBJ2-2 | TRBV6-4 | - | - | TGTGCCAGCAGTACGGGGAACACCGGGGAGCTGTTTTTT | CASSTGNTGELFF
TRBJ1-1 | TRBV29-1 | - | - | TGCAGCGTCCATACATACAGGGTAGTGGACACTGAAGCTTTCTTT | CSVHTYRVVDTEAFF
TRBJ1-1 | TRBV2 | - | - | TGTGCCAGCAGTGACCGACTAAACACTGAAGCTTTCTTT | CASSDRLNTEAFF
TRBJ2-3 | TRBV7-8 | - | - | TGTGCCAGCAGCTTAGCGGGAGTTACAGATACGCAGTATTTT | CASSLAGVTDTQYF
TRBJ1-2 | TRBV19 | TRBD1 | once | TGTGCCAGTAGTACCGGACAGGGCCGGGGCTACACCTTC | CASSTGQGRGYTF
TRBJ2-1 | TRBV6-1 | - | - | TGTGCCAGCAGTGTCTCCAGCGGTTCCTACAATGAGCAGTTCTTC | CASSVSSGSYNEQFF
TRBJ2-7 | TRBV5-4 | - | - | TGTGCCAGCAGCTCCCGGTCTCACTACGAGCAGTACTTC | CASSSRSHYEQYF
TRBJ2-5 | TRBV27 | TRBD2 | - | TGTGCCAGCAGTTTACCACCGGGACTAGCTACGGAGACCCAGTACTTC | CASSLPPGLATETQYF
TRBJ2-5 | TRBV7-2 | TRBD2 | - | TGTGCCAGCAGCGCCAGACTAGCGGGGAGTCGGGGAGAGACCCAGTACTTC | CASSARLAGSRGETQYF
TRBJ2-3 | TRBV5-1 | - | - | TGCGCCAGCAGCTCCTTAGATACGCAGTATTTT | CASSSLDTQYF
TRBJ2-1 | TRBV5-6 | TRBD2 | once | TGTGCCAGCAGCTTGGGAGCGGGATTAAGCAATGAGCAGTTCTTC | CASSLGAGLSNEQFF
TRBJ2-7 | TRBV2 | TRBD2 | - | TGTGCCAGCAGTGTCGAGACTAGCGGGACCTACGAGCAGTACTTC | CASSVETSGTYEQYF
TRBJ2-2 | TRBV27 | - | - | TGTGCCAGCAGTTTACTACAGGTCACCGGGGAGCTGTTTTTT | CASSLLQVTGELFF